Presented here are 21 T cell receptor beta chains from one specimen sequenced in a study of OX40 agonist ivuxolimab in advanced cancers. Some clones are missing from TCRdb's copy, which holds only in-frame ones; the method was immunoSEQ multiplex PCR. The sample holds about 66,000 clones, 85% seen once. Sequences were derived from CD4+ or CD8+ T cells sorted from blood, sampled in a trial of the OX40 agonist ivuxolimab. The receptors stem from an adult with an advanced solid tumor such as melanoma, head and neck, liver or kidney cancer.

The rearrangement uses TRBV6-5 and TRBJ2-1; a weak D match, TRBD2 (5 bases). The length of the CDR3 is 13 residues. CDR1 MNHEY and CDR2 SVGAGI come from the germline V gene. V lost 7 bases to trimming and J lost 6 bases, with 13 bases between them. CDR3 nucleotides: TGTGCCAGCACGCCCTCGGGAAGCAATGAGCAGTTCTTC. Translation: CASTPSGSNEQFF.

The chain couples TRBV27 to TRBJ2-3; D unresolved. Per the germline V gene, CDR1 is MNHEY and CDR2 is SMNVEV (reference sequence). V lost 3 bases and J 2 bases, leaving 12 bases between the germline ends. The CDR3 is 15 amino acids. Here the CDR3 reads CASSFMRVDTDTQYF. In DNA form, the CDR3 reads TGTGCCAGCAGTTTTATGAGAGTAGACACAGATACGCAGTATTTT.

V is TRBV9 and J is TRBJ1-1; unclear D gene. Trimming took off 4 bases at V and 1 base at J, with 11 bases between the two ends. Germline assignment: CDR1 SGDLS and CDR2 YYNGEE. This CDR3 contains 14 residues. CDR3 loop: CASSPRTGNTEAFF. The CDR3 coding sequence is TGTGCCAGCAGCCCTCGGACGGGGAACACTGAAGCTTTCTTT. Together with reference TRBV9 and TRBJ1-1, the CDR3 gives the full variable domain: DSGVTQTPKHLITATGQRVTLRCSPRSGDLSVYWYQQSLDQGLQFLIQYYNGEERAKGNILERFSAQQFPDLHSELNLSSLELGDSALYFCASSPRTGNTEAFFGQGTRLTVV.

The chain joins TRBV28 to TRBJ2-1; TRBD2 aligns across 10 bases. Germline V gene data show CDR1 as MDHEN and CDR2 as SYDVKM. The CDR3 is made up of 14 amino acids. V gave up 7 bases and J gave up 16 bases; unmatched junction bases: 16. The CDR3 here is CASTTPGRLAGVFF. The CDR3 coding sequence is TGTGCCAGCACCACCCCAGGGAGGCTAGCGGGAGTATTCTTC.

This clone was detected only once. The V call is TRBV6-6, the J call TRBJ2-7; 14 nucleotides agree with TRBD2. The CDR3 length is 13 residues. CDR1 is MNHNY, CDR2 SVGAGI, per germline (reference sequence). V was clipped by 7 bases and J by 6 bases; unmatched bases: 2. The CDR3 is CASTGTSGGEQYF. The CDR3 DNA sequence: TGTGCCAGCACAGGGACTAGCGGGGGCGAGCAGTACTTC.

The rearrangement links TRBV6-4 to TRBJ2-1; no clear D gene. CDR1 is MRHNA and CDR2 is SNTAGT in the germline V gene. V was shortened by 5 bases and J by 4 bases, with 12 bases between the two germline ends. The CDR3 contains 14 residues. As DNA, the CDR3 is TGTGCCAGCAGTAAAGATCACCGTTACAATGAGCAGTTCTTC. It translates to CASSKDHRYNEQFF.

This clone was seen only a few times. The chain links TRBV27 to TRBJ2-7, with 10 bases identical to TRBD2. Per the germline V gene, CDR1 is MNHEY and CDR2 is SMNVEV (reference sequence). The CDR3 is 15 residues long. V trimming: 3 bases; J trimming: 2 bases; junction bases outside the gene matches: 4. This CDR3 is CASSFLAGETYEQYF. The CDR3 coding sequence is TGTGCCAGCAGTTTTCTAGCGGGAGAGACCTACGAGCAGTACTTC.

V is TRBV7-6 and J is TRBJ1-1, with D perhaps matching TRBD1 (5 bases). The germline V gene encodes CDR1 SGHVS and CDR2 FNYEAQ. The CDR3 has 19 residues. Trimming removed 0 bases from V and 5 bases from J, with 25 bases in between. The CDR3 loop reads CASSLARILSAGSGTEAFF. CDR3 sequence (DNA): TGTGCCAGCAGCTTAGCGCGGATTCTGTCGGCAGGGTCAGGGACTGAAGCTTTCTTT.

This sequence joins TRBV6-1 and TRBJ2-1; D perhaps matches TRBD2 (6 bases). The CDR3 spans 14 residues. Trimming removed 3 bases from V and 7 bases from J, with 13 bases in between. Germline V gene sequence: CDR1 MNHNS, CDR2 SASEGT. The chain's CDR3 is CASSEPRDRNEQFF. As DNA, the CDR3 is TGTGCCAGCAGTGAGCCGCGGGATAGGAATGAGCAGTTCTTC.

The chain links TRBV29-1 to TRBJ1-2, with TRBD1 as a possible D gene (6 bases). The germline V and J ends were trimmed by 8 bases and 8 bases, with 21 bases remaining between them. The CDR3 is 13 amino acids. Germline V gene sequence: CDR1 SQVTM, CDR2 ANQGSEA. The CDR3: CSTRNDRIMGYTF. CDR3 nucleotide sequence: TGCAGCACCCGTAATGACAGGATTATGGGCTACACCTTC.

The V and J genes are TRBV5-4 and TRBJ2-2; the D is unclear. Germline V gives CDR1 SGHNT, CDR2 YYREEE (reference sequence). Trimming cost V 3 bases and J 4 bases, with 7 bases left between them. The CDR3 is 13 residues long. DNA for the CDR3: TGTGCCAGCAGCTCGGACCCCACCGGGGAGCTGTTTTTT. Protein: CASSSDPTGELFF.

The chain links TRBV4-2 to TRBJ2-5, with no clear D. The V gene's germline CDR1 is LGHNA and CDR2 YNFKEQ. This CDR3 spans 15 amino acids. Deletions cut 0 bases from V and 2 bases from J, with 10 bases between. The CDR3 loop is CASSQEMRSQETQYF. CDR3 nucleotide sequence: TGTGCCAGCAGCCAAGAGATGAGATCTCAAGAGACCCAGTACTTC.

The chain is built from TRBV7-3 and TRBJ1-4; 8 bases are shared with TRBD1. Trimming at V came to 0 bases and at J to 8 bases, leaving 17 bases not matched to a gene. CDR1 and CDR2 (germline): SGHTA, FQGTGA. The CDR3 runs 19 residues. The CDR3 spells CASSLTWSGGERVGEKLFF. The CDR3 DNA reads as TGTGCCAGCAGCTTAACGTGGTCAGGGGGCGAGAGGGTAGGGGAAAAACTGTTTTTT.

This clone turned up a few times. This chain joins TRBV30 and TRBJ1-6; a possible D gene is TRBD1 (6 bases). The germline CDR1 and CDR2 sequences are GTSNPN and SVGIG (reference sequence). This CDR3 is built from 16 residues. Trimming cost V 4 bases and J 5 bases, with 18 bases left between them. The CDR3 protein is CAWTRIGDTNNSPLHF. The CDR3 bases are TGTGCCTGGACCCGAATTGGGGACACAAATAATTCACCCCTCCACTTT.

The chain employs TRBV30 and TRBJ1-4; TRBD1 aligns across 7 bases. Germline assignment: CDR1 GTSNPN and CDR2 SVGIG (reference sequence). The CDR3 is 13 residues long. Losses at the gene ends were 3 bases for V and 4 bases for J; bases not matched to a gene: 2. CDR3: CAWRGDSNEKLFF. CDR3 DNA: TGTGCCTGGAGGGGGGACAGTAATGAAAAACTGTTTTTT.

This chain uses TRBV4-3 with TRBJ2-5, with D unclear. V lost 0 bases to trimming and J lost 5 bases, with 13 bases between them. This CDR3 spans 15 amino acids. Looked up from germline, CDR1 is LGHNA and CDR2 is YSLEER. The CDR3 spells CASSQDWKGWETQYF. The CDR3 region has the DNA TGCGCCAGCAGCCAAGATTGGAAGGGCTGGGAGACCCAGTACTTC.

For this clone: Additional DNA sequences in this sample encode the identical CDR3. J is TRBJ2-7 and V is TRBV6-5; perhaps TRBD2 as D (5 bases). Trimming took off 0 bases at V and 4 bases at J, with 7 bases between the two ends. The CDR3 spans 13 residues. The V gene's germline CDR1 is MNHEY and CDR2 SVGAGI. The CDR3 DNA sequence: TGTGCCAGCAGTTACTCGACGGGGTACGAGCAGTACTTC. This codes for CASSYSTGYEQYF.

This chain joins TRBV30 and TRBJ2-1; D is undetermined. Germline loops: CDR1 GTSNPN, CDR2 SVGIG (reference sequence). V was shortened by 3 bases and J by 9 bases, with 12 bases between the two germline ends. CDR3 length equals 12 residues. CDR3 bases: TGTGCCTGGAGCCCCCTAGGTACTGAGCAGTTCTTC. The encoded protein is CAWSPLGTEQFF.

The chain recombines TRBV29-1 with TRBJ2-5; TRBD1 might be the D (6 bases). The germline V gene has CDR1 SQVTM and CDR2 ANQGSEA. V lost 4 bases to trimming and J lost 1 base, with 16 bases between them. The CDR3 spans 15 residues. CDR3 residues: CSVVPLGGSQETQYF. The CDR3 DNA sequence: TGCAGCGTTGTGCCTTTAGGGGGATCCCAAGAGACCCAGTACTTC.

The chain combines TRBV15 with TRBJ1-4; the match to TRBD1 covers 9 bases. Per germline, CDR1 LNHNV and CDR2 YYDKDF (reference sequence). The CDR3 contains 17 residues. The V segment lost 4 bases and the J segment 6 bases; nucleotides outside the gene matches: 12. The CDR3 sequence: CATSTKRRGQGDEKLFF. The CDR3 coding sequence is TGTGCCACCAGCACAAAACGAAGGGGACAGGGAGATGAAAAACTGTTTTTT.

This clone was recorded only once. The CDR3 is CASSVVPSGETQYF. In DNA form, the CDR3 reads TGTGCCAGCAGCGTAGTCCCCAGTGGAGAGACCCAGTACTTC. The chain combines TRBV9 with TRBJ2-5; D is undetermined. The germline CDR1 and CDR2 sequences are SGDLS and YYNGEE. This CDR3 is built from 14 residues. V lost 0 bases and J 4 bases, leaving 10 bases between the germline ends.